These T cell receptor beta chains were read from a single sample in a study of T cell responses to AZD1222 COVID-19 vaccine. Repertoires were generated with immunoSEQ multiplex PCR, while TCRdb's copy carries only in-frame clones and drops some. The repertoire includes tens of thousands of clones, 82% of them detected once, and about 5.8% sits in the top ten. The specimen comprised peripheral blood, sampled on day 0 of AZD1222 vaccination. The receptors stem from an adult in good health. Both conserved end residues are part of each CDR3. D genes are given only for firm matches. Size tells how often a clone was seen (once, few, many) or the class of an expanded clone, and some rows leave it out.

D	size	V	J	CDR3	DNA
-	-	TRBV24-1	TRBJ2-3	CATSDLSRGDTQYF	TGTGCCACCAGTGATTTGTCTCGGGGAGATACGCAGTATTTT
-	-	TRBV9	TRBJ2-5	CASSVGGQLQETQYF	TGTGCCAGCAGCGTAGGGGGACAACTCCAAGAGACCCAGTACTTC
TRBD1	-	TRBV9	TRBJ2-7	CASSAGQGRTYEQYF	TGTGCCAGCAGCGCCGGACAGGGTAGGACCTACGAGCAGTACTTC
-	-	TRBV7-2	TRBJ2-3	CASSLAGGTGTDTQYF	TGTGCCAGCAGCTTAGCTGGGGGAACCGGTACAGATACGCAGTATTTT
TRBD1	-	TRBV5-1	TRBJ2-3	CASSLSPTGGTDTQYF	TGCGCCAGCAGCTTGAGCCCGACAGGGGGCACAGATACGCAGTATTTT
-	-	TRBV5-4	TRBJ2-7	CASSLGRGLSYEQYF	TGTGCCAGCAGCTTGGGTCGCGGACTCTCCTACGAGCAGTACTTC
-	-	TRBV2	TRBJ2-7	CASSEEGYGTYEQYF	TGTGCCAGCAGTGAAGAAGGGTATGGGACCTACGAGCAGTACTTC
-	-	TRBV11-2	TRBJ1-6	CASSFNSYNSPLHF	TGTGCCAGCAGCTTCAACTCCTATAATTCACCCCTCCACTTT
-	once	TRBV6-2/TRBV6-3	TRBJ1-1	CASSYPLNTEAFF	TGTGCCAGCAGTTACCCGTTAAACACTGAAGCTTTCTTT
-	-	TRBV6-5	TRBJ2-7	CATKTGYEQYF	TGTGCCACAAAAACAGGCTACGAGCAGTACTTC
TRBD1	once	TRBV6-5	TRBJ1-5	CASSSDRGDQPQHF	TGTGCCAGCAGTTCGGACAGGGGAGATCAGCCCCAGCATTTT
-	few	TRBV5-1	TRBJ1-3	CASSQHTGNTIYF	TGCGCCAGCAGCCAACATACCGGAAACACCATATATTTT
-	-	TRBV30	TRBJ2-7	CAWTDVAGSYEQYF	TGTGCCTGGACAGACGTAGCAGGATCCTACGAGCAGTACTTC
-	-	TRBV10-1	TRBJ2-7	CASSDRRGDEQYF	TGCGCCAGCAGTGATCGACGAGGGGATGAGCAGTACTTC
-	-	TRBV15	TRBJ2-7	CATSSVGEGRFYEQYF	TGTGCCACCAGCAGTGTAGGCGAGGGGCGGTTCTACGAGCAGTACTTC
-	-	TRBV19	TRBJ1-3	CASRPGAPGNTIYF	TGTGCCAGTAGGCCGGGGGCGCCCGGAAACACCATATATTTT
-	-	TRBV6-2/TRBV6-3	TRBJ2-7	CASSRTGTFSYEQYF	TGTGCCAGCAGCCGAACAGGGACATTCTCCTACGAGCAGTACTTC
-	-	TRBV5-6	TRBJ2-3	CASSLSYTSTYTQYF	TGTGCCAGCAGCTTGTCGTATACGAGCACATATACGCAGTATTTT